Sequencing of this T cell receptor beta chain was carried out in a study of blood T cell repertoires in COVID-19. In the source study's methods: The authors estimated nucleated cell counts from reference gene primer amplification. The data were produced by immunoSEQ multiplex PCR, yet TCRdb's version contains in-frame clones alone and is incomplete. V, J and clone size reflect that table, while D and trimming were determined from the DNA. The sample holds 150,000 to 200,000 clones, 85% to 95% seen once. After removal of 3 bases from V and 5 bases from J, the junction contained 5 bases not matched to a gene. Per germline, CDR1 MNHNS and CDR2 SASEGT. CDR3 length equals 15 residues.

Sequencing was performed on peripheral blood. The rearrangement links TRBV6-1 to TRBJ1-2; 11 positions match TRBD1. The source is a woman in her 50s with acute or convalescent COVID-19. The CDR3 sequence: CASSDGTGGIYGYTF. Written as DNA, the CDR3 is TGTGCCAGCAGTGACGGGACAGGGGGAATTTATGGCTACACCTTC.